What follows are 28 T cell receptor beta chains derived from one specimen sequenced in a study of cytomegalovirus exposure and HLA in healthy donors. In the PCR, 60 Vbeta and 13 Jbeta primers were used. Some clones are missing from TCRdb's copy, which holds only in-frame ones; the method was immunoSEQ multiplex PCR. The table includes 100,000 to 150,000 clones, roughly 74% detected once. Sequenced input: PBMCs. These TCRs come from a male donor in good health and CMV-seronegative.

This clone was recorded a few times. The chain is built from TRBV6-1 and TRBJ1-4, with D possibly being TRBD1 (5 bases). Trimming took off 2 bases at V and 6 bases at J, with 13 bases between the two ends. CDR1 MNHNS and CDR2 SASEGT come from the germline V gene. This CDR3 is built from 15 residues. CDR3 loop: CASSESRGSDEKLFF. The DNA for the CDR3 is TGTGCCAGCAGTGAATCGCGGGGGTCGGATGAAAAACTGTTTTTT.

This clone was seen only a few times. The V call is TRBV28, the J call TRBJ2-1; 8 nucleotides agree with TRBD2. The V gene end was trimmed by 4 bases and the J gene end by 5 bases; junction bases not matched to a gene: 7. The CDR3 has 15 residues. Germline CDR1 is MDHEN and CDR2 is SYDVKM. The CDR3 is CASSSVGRGDNEQFF. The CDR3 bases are TGTGCCAGCAGTTCCGTGGGGCGGGGGGACAATGAGCAGTTCTTC.

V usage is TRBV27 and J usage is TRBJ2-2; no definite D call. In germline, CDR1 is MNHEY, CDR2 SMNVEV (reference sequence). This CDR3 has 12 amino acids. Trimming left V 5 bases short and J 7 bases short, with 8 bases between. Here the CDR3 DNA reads TGTGCCAGCAGTCCCTTCCTCGGGGAGCTGTTTTTT. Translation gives CASSPFLGELFF.

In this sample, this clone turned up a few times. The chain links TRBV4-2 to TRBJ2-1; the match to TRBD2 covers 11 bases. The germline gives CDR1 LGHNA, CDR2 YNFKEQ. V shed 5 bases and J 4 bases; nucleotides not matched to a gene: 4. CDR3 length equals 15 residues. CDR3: CASSSRLAGYNEQFF. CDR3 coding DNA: TGTGCCAGCAGCTCCCGACTAGCGGGGTACAATGAGCAGTTCTTC.

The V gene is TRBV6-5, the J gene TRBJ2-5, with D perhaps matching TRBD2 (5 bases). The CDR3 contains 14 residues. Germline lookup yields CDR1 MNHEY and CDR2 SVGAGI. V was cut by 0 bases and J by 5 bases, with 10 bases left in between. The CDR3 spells CASSYSRGWETQYF. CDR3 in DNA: TGTGCCAGCAGTTACTCGAGAGGGTGGGAGACCCAGTACTTC.

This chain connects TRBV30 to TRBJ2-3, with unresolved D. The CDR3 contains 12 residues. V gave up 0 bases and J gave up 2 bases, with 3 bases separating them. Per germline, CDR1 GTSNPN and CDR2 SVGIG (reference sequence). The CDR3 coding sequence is TGTGCCTGGAGTGTAGCCACAGATACGCAGTATTTT. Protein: CAWSVATDTQYF.

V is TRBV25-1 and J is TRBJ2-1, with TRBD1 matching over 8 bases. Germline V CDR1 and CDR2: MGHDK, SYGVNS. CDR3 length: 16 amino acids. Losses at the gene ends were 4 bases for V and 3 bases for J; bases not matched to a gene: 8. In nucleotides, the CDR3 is TGTGCCAGCAGTGTGCTAGGGACAGGAGGCTACAATGAGCAGTTCTTC. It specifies CASSVLGTGGYNEQFF.

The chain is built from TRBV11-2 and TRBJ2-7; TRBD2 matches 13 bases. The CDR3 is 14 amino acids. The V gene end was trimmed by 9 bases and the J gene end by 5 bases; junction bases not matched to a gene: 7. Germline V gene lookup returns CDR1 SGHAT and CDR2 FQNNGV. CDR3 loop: CASRTSGSVDEQYF. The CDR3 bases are TGTGCCAGTCGGACTAGCGGGAGCGTCGACGAGCAGTACTTC. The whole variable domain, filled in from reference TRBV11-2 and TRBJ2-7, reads EAGVAQSPRYKIIEKRQSVAFWCNPISGHATLYWYQQILGQGPKLLIQFQNNGVVDDSQLPKDRFSAERLKGVDSTLKIQPAKLEDSAVYLCASRTSGSVDEQYFGPGTRLTVT.

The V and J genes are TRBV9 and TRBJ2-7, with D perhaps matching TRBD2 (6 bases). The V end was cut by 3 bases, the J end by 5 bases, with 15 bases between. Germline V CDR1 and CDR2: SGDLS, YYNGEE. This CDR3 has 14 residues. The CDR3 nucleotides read TGTGCCAGCAGCGCCGGATGGCCGGGGGACGAGCAGTACTTC. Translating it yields CASSAGWPGDEQYF. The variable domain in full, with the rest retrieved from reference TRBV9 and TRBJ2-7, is DSGVTQTPKHLITATGQRVTLRCSPRSGDLSVYWYQQSLDQGLQFLIQYYNGEERAKGNILERFSAQQFPDLHSELNLSSLELGDSALYFCASSAGWPGDEQYFGPGTRLTVT.

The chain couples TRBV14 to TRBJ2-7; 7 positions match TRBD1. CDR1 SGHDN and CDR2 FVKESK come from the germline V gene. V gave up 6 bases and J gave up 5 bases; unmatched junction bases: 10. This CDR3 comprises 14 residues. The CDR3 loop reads CASRPTQGRHEQYF. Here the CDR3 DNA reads TGTGCCAGCAGACCCACACAGGGGCGGCACGAGCAGTACTTC.

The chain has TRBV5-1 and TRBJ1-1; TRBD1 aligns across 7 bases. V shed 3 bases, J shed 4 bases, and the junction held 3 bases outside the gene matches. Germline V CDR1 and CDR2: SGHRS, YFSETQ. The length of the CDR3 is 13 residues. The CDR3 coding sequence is TGCGCCAGCAGCTCCAGGGGGACCACTGAAGCTTTCTTT. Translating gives CASSSRGTTEAFF.

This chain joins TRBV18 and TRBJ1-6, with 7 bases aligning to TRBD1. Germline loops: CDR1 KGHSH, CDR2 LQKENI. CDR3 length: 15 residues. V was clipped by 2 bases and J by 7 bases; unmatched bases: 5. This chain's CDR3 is CASSPDRVRNSPLHF. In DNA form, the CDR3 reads TGTGCCAGCTCACCAGACAGGGTACGCAATTCACCCCTCCACTTT.

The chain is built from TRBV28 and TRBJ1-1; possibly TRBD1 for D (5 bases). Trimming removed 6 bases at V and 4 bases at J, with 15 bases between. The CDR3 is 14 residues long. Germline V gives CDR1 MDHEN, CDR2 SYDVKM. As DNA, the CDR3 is TGTGCCAGCAGGGGGCGCGGGGAGCGCACTGAAGCTTTCTTT. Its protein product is CASRGRGERTEAFF.

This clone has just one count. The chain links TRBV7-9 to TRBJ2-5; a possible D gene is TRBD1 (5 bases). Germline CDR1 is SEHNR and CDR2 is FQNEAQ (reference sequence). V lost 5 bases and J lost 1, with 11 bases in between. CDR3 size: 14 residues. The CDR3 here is CASSPQAVQETQYF. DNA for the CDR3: TGTGCCAGCAGCCCACAGGCGGTCCAAGAGACCCAGTACTTC.

DNA of the CDR3: TGTGCCAGCAGTACCCGGGGAGGGGAGGGGGTCGAGCAGTACTTC. Its protein product is CASSTRGGEGVEQYF. The chain recombines TRBV28 with TRBJ2-7; a possible D gene is TRBD2 (7 bases). The ends were cut back, 5 bases at V and 6 bases at J, with 20 bases in the middle. Germline CDR1 reads MDHEN; CDR2 reads SYDVKM. This CDR3 comprises 15 residues.

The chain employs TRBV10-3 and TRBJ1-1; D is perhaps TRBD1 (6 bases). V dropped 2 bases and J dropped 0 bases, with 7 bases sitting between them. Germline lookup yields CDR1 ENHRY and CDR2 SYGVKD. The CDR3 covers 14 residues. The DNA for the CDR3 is TGTGCCATCAGTGAGAGGGGGATGAACACTGAAGCTTTCTTT. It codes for CAISERGMNTEAFF.

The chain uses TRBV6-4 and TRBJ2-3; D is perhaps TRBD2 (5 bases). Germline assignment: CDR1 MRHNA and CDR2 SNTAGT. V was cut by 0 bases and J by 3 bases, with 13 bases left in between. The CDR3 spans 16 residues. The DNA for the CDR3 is TGTGCCAGCAGTGACTCACCCGGGATGAGGACAGATACGCAGTATTTT. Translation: CASSDSPGMRTDTQYF.

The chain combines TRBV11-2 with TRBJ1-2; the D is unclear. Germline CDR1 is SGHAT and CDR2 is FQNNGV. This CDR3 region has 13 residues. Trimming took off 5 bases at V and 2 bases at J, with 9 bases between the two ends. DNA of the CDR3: TGTGCCAGCAGCCAACAGTGGAACTATGGCTACACCTTC. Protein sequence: CASSQQWNYGYTF.

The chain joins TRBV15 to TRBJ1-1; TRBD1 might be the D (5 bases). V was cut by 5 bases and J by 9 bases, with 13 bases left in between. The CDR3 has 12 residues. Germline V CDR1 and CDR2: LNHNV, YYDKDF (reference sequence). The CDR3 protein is CATSPRRGKAFF. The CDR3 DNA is TGTGCCACCAGCCCCCGTCGGGGGAAAGCTTTCTTT.

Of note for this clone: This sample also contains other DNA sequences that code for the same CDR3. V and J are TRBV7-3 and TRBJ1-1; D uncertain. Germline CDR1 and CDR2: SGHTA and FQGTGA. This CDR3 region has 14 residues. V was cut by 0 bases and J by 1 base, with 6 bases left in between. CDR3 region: CASSLTPGNTEAFF. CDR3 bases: TGTGCCAGCAGCTTAACGCCCGGGAACACTGAAGCTTTCTTT. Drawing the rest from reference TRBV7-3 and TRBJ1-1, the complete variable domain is GAGVSQTPSNKVTEKGKYVELRCDPISGHTALYWYRQSLGQGPEFLIYFQGTGAADDSGLPNDRFFAVRPEGSVSTLKIQRTERGDSAVYLCASSLTPGNTEAFFGQGTRLTVV.

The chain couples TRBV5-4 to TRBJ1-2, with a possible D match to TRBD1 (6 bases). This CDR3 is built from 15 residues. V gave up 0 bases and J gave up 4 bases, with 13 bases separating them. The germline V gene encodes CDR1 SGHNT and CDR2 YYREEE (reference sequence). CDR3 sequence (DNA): TGTGCCAGCAGCTTGGCGTTAGGGACAATCTATGGCTACACCTTC. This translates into CASSLALGTIYGYTF. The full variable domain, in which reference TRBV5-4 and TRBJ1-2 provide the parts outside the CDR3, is ETGVTQSPTHLIKTRGQQVTLRCSSQSGHNTVSWYQQALGQGPQFIFQYYREEENGRGNFPPRFSGLQFPNYSSELNVNALELDDSALYLCASSLALGTIYGYTFGSGTRLTVV.

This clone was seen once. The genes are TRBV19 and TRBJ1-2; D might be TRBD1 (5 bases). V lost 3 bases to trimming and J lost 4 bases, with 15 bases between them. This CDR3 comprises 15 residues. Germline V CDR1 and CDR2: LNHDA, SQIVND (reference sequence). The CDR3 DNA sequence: TGTGCCAGTAGTATTGGGGCAGGTTCGCGCTATGGCTACACCTTC. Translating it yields CASSIGAGSRYGYTF.

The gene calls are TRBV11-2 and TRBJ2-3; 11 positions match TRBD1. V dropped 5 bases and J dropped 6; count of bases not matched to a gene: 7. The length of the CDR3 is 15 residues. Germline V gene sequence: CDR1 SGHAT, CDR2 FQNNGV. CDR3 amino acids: CASSRRTGGADTQYF. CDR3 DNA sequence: TGTGCCAGCAGCCGTCGGACAGGGGGCGCGGATACGCAGTATTTT.

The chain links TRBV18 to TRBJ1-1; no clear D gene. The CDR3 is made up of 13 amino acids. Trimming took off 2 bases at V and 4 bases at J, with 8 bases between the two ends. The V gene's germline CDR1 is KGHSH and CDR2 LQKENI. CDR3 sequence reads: CASSPGLRTEAFF. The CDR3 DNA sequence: TGTGCCAGCTCACCAGGGCTACGCACTGAAGCTTTCTTT.

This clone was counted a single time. The chain's CDR3 is CASSVVERGVETQYF. For the CDR3, the DNA is TGCGCCAGCAGTGTAGTCGAGCGGGGGGTCGAGACCCAGTACTTC. The V call is TRBV10-1, the J call TRBJ2-5; 9 positions agree with TRBD2. J gave up 5 bases and V 4 bases, and 8 bases lay outside the gene matches. Germline assignment: CDR1 WNHNN and CDR2 SYGVQD (reference sequence). This CDR3 spans 15 amino acids.

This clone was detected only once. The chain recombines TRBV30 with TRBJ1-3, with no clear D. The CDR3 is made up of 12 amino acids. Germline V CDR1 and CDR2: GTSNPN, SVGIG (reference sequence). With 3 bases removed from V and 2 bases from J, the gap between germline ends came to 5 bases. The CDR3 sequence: CAWRLPGNTIYF. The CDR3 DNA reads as TGTGCCTGGAGACTCCCTGGAAACACCATATATTTT.

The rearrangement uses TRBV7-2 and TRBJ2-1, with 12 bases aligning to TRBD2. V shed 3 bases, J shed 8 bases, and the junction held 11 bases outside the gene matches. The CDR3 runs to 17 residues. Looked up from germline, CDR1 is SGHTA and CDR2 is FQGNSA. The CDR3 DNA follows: TGTGCCAGCAGCTTGTTAGGGCTAGCGGGAGGGGTGGATGAGCAGTTCTTC. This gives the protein CASSLLGLAGGVDEQFF.

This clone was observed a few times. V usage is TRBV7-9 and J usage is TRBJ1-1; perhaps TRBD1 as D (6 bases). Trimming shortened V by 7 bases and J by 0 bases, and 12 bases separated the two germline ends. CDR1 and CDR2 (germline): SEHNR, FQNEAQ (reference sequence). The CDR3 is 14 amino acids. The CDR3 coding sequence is TGTGCCAGCAACACACAGGGTTTGAACACTGAAGCTTTCTTT. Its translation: CASNTQGLNTEAFF.